The sequence of this T cell receptor (beta chain) was determined in a study of blood T cell repertoires in COVID-19. Study as a whole: Samples representing acute and convalescent COVID-19 were sourced from the United States, Italy and Spain. Sources were T cells, B-cell-depleted T cells, or PBMCs; the material itself was cDNA or gDNA.

Original methodology: Quantification of nucleated cells was approximated via reference gene primer amplification. Assay: immunoSEQ multiplex PCR; the TCRdb copy retains only in-frame clones and omits some. D and trimming come from the DNA, and the V and J calls and clone size come from that table. The table lists hundreds of thousands of clones, about 90% of them singletons. This clonotype originated in a woman between 18 and 29 years old who had recovered from COVID-19. Sequenced: peripheral blood.

CDR3 protein: CASSSGRLDTQYF. The CDR3 bases are TGTGCCAGCAGCAGCGGGAGATTAGATACGCAGTATTTT. The V gene is TRBV12-3 or TRBV12-4, the J gene TRBJ2-3; 8 bases line up with TRBD2. The CDR3 runs to 13 residues. Germline trimming cut 6 bases from V and 5 bases from J; bases unmatched to any gene: 4.